This TCR beta chain was obtained from a study of identical twins. Study-wide results and limits: Insertions were reduced in abundant cord blood beta clonotypes but not in memory repertoires.

A word on this clonotype: Its antigen is undetermined. Sequence at one end of the junction differs from germline and may be a read error.

The CDR3 is made up of 13 amino acids. A single record per CDR3 protein comes from TCRdb applying MiXCR to the 5' RACE reads. Of 200,000 to 250,000 distinct CDR3 sequences in the sample, roughly 7% were seen once. Every one of the donors was a healthy Caucasian. These sequences were also reported in another study, on yellow fever vaccine responses in identical twins. This second study says: As reported, the vaccine T cell response of twins seemed partly convergent and partly personalized.

This sequence was found in a woman between 18 and 29 years old in good health. The sequencing input was memory (CD45RO+) T cells sorted from blood. The chain carries TRBV12-3 or TRBV12-4 and TRBJ1-3; D may be TRBD1 (6 bases). The CDR3 spells CPSGGGSGNTIYF. CDR3 nucleotides: TGTCCCAGCGGAGGGGGATCCGGAAACACCATATATTTT.